The 10 T cell receptor beta chains given below trace back to one sample, sequenced in a study of OX40 agonist ivuxolimab in advanced cancers. Clones were sequenced by immunoSEQ multiplex PCR, and TCRdb holds only the in-frame ones, with some missing. The sample holds approximately 24,000 clones, roughly 84% seen once. This specimen was CD4+ or CD8+ T cells sorted from blood, taken in a trial of the OX40 agonist ivuxolimab. These receptors were taken from an adult with an advanced solid tumor such as melanoma, head and neck, liver or kidney cancer.

The chain carries TRBV18 and TRBJ1-4, with a possible D match to TRBD1 (6 bases). This CDR3 has 15 amino acids. Germline CDR1 and CDR2: KGHSH and LQKENI. V was trimmed by 1 base and J by 3 bases, leaving 9 bases between them. The CDR3 here is CASSPLQGSNEKLFF. The CDR3 DNA reads as TGTGCCAGCTCACCACTTCAGGGGTCTAATGAAAAACTGTTTTTT.

The rearrangement joins TRBV19 to TRBJ2-3; 14 positions agree with TRBD2. Germline values: CDR1 LNHDA, CDR2 SQIVND (reference sequence). The length of the CDR3 is 15 residues. V gave up 6 bases and J gave up 6 bases; unmatched junction bases: 5. CDR3 coding DNA: TGTGCCAGTAGCGGACTAGCGGGGGGTCTGGATACGCAGTATTTT. Translation gives CASSGLAGGLDTQYF.

The chain couples TRBV19 to TRBJ2-5; D is perhaps TRBD1 (6 bases). CDR1 is LNHDA, CDR2 SQIVND, per germline (reference sequence). The CDR3 is 15 residues long. The germline V and J ends were trimmed by 3 bases and 4 bases, with 15 bases remaining between them. Written as DNA, the CDR3 is TGTGCCAGTAGTATTGAGGGGGTCAGGGGAGAGACCCAGTACTTC. Its protein product is CASSIEGVRGETQYF.

The J gene is TRBJ2-1, the V gene TRBV19; TRBD2 matches at 12 bases. V dropped 6 bases and J dropped 6; count of bases not matched to a gene: 6. The CDR3 is made up of 15 amino acids. Germline V gene sequence: CDR1 LNHDA, CDR2 SQIVND (reference sequence). CDR3 nucleotide sequence: TGTGCCAGTAGCCGACTAGCGGGAGTCATCAATGAGCAGTTCTTC. This codes for CASSRLAGVINEQFF.

The genes are TRBV9 and TRBJ2-3, with a weak D call TRBD1 (5 bases). CDR1 SGDLS and CDR2 YYNGEE come from the germline V gene. The CDR3 has 15 residues. Trimming removed 0 bases from V and 0 bases from J, with 8 bases in between. The CDR3, as DNA: TGTGCCAGCAGCGTAGCGCCAGGGAGCACAGATACGCAGTATTTT. It codes for CASSVAPGSTDTQYF.

The chain recombines TRBV7-2 with TRBJ2-1; 10 bases line up with TRBD2. The V and J ends lost 5 bases and 4 bases, in that order; junction bases with no gene match: 5. Germline CDR1 is SGHTA and CDR2 is FQGNSA. The CDR3 length is 15 residues. This CDR3 reads CASSLGTSAYNEQFF. CDR3 coding DNA: TGTGCCAGCAGCCTCGGGACTAGCGCTTACAATGAGCAGTTCTTC.

J is TRBJ2-3 and V is TRBV4-2, with a weak D call TRBD2 (6 bases). The CDR3 runs to 17 residues. The germline CDR1 and CDR2 sequences are LGHNA and YNFKEQ. Deletions cut 0 bases from V and 4 bases from J, with 17 bases between. Here the CDR3 reads CASSQDGRGIRADTQYF. For the CDR3, the DNA is TGTGCCAGCAGCCAAGATGGACGCGGGATACGCGCAGATACGCAGTATTTT.

This sequence joins TRBV5-1 and TRBJ2-1; 9 bases agree with TRBD1. V lost 0 bases to trimming and J lost 5 bases; unmatched junction nucleotides: 3. Germline CDR1 is SGHRS and CDR2 is YFSETQ. The CDR3 is 15 amino acids. The CDR3 DNA sequence: TGCGCCAGCAGCTTGGAGGGACAGGGAGACAATGAGCAGTTCTTC. This sequence encodes CASSLEGQGDNEQFF.

This clone was seen a few times. V is TRBV6-1 and J is TRBJ1-6; 8 bases are a match to TRBD1. The trim removed 5 bases at V and 8 bases at J, leaving 8 bases unmatched. From germline, CDR1 is MNHNS and CDR2 SASEGT. The length of the CDR3 is 15 residues. CDR3 DNA: TGTGCCAGCAGTCCCGACAGGGGCCCGGATTCACCCCTCCACTTT. Protein: CASSPDRGPDSPLHF.

V gene TRBV2 combines with J gene TRBJ2-1, with TRBD2 matching over 11 bases. The CDR3 sequence is 16 residues long. Germline values: CDR1 SNHLY, CDR2 FYNNEI. Losses at the gene ends were 4 bases for V and 1 base for J; bases not matched to a gene: 3. The CDR3 loop reads CASSVVAGGSYNEQFF. CDR3 DNA sequence: TGTGCCAGCAGTGTCGTAGCGGGAGGGTCCTACAATGAGCAGTTCTTC.